This T cell receptor beta chain is from a study of blood T cell repertoires in COVID-19. Study as a whole: There were acute and convalescent COVID-19 samples, and they came from the United States, Italy and Spain. Nucleic acid was either cDNA or gDNA, and it came from T cells, B-cell-depleted T cells, or PBMCs.

The count of this clone is one. Per the original methods: Estimation of nucleated cell counts was performed using reference gene primer amplification. TCRdb keeps only in-frame clones here, not all; method: immunoSEQ multiplex PCR. For V, J and clone size, that table is used; D and trimming come from the DNA. The sample contains more than 400,000 clones, roughly 91% of which appear only once. All enrollees were roughly 18 to 89 years old and from approximately 25 US areas. Sequencing was performed on PBMCs or T cells enriched from blood (not recorded which). The clonotype comes from a man aged 18 to 29 who had recovered from COVID-19.

The CDR3 protein is CASSTSPKLGKTEAFF. The CDR3 coding sequence is TGTGCCAGCAGCACTAGCCCCAAGTTAGGGAAGACTGAAGCTTTCTTT. The chain carries TRBV9 and TRBJ1-1; D is uncertain. From germline, CDR1 is SGDLS and CDR2 YYNGEE. Trimming removed 4 bases at V and 5 bases at J, with 21 bases between. The CDR3 loop spans 16 amino acids. The full variable domain, completed using reference TRBV9 and TRBJ1-1, is DSGVTQTPKHLITATGQRVTLRCSPRSGDLSVYWYQQSLDQGLQFLIQYYNGEERAKGNILERFSAQQFPDLHSELNLSSLELGDSALYFCASSTSPKLGKTEAFFGQGTRLTVV.